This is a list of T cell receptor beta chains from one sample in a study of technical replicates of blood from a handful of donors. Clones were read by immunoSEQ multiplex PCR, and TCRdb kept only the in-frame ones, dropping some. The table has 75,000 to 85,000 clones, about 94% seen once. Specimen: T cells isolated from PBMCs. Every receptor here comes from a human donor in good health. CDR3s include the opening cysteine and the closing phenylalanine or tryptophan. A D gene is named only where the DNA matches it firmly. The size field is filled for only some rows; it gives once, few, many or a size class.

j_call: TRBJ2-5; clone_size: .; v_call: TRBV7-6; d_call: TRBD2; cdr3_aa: CASSLAGLAEETQYF; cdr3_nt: TGTGCCAGCAGCTTAGCCGGACTAGCGGAAGAGACCCAGTACTTC
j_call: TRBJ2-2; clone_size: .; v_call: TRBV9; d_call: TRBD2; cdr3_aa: CASSGGASGNTGELFF; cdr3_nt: TGTGCCAGCAGCGGAGGGGCTAGCGGGAACACCGGGGAGCTGTTTTTT
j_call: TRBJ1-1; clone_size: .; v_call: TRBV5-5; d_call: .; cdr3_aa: CASSLKGARAEAFF; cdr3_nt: TGTGCCAGCAGCTTGAAAGGGGCGCGAGCTGAAGCTTTCTTT
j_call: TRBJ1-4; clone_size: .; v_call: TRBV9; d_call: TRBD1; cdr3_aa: CASSVGQGAHEKLFF; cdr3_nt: TGTGCCAGCAGCGTGGGACAGGGGGCGCATGAAAAACTGTTTTTT
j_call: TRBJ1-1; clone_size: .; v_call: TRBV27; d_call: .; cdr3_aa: CASSKQVNTEAFF; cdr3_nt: TGTGCCAGCAGCAAACAGGTGAACACTGAAGCTTTCTTT
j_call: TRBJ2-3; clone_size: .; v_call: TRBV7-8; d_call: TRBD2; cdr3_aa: CATAATSGISADTQYF; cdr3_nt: TGTGCCACCGCCGCGACTAGCGGCATATCTGCGGATACGCAGTATTTT
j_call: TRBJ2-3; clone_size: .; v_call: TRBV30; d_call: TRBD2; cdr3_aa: CAWRGLASVADTQYF; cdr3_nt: TGTGCCTGGAGGGGACTAGCTAGCGTCGCAGATACGCAGTATTTT
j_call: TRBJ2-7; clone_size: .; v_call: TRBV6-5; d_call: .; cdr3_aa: CASSYGELVNEQYF; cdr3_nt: TGTGCCAGCAGTTACGGGGAGCTCGTTAACGAGCAGTACTTC
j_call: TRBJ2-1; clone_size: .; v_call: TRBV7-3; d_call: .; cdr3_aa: CASSLNGYYNEQFF; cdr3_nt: TGTGCCAGCAGCTTAAACGGTTACTACAATGAGCAGTTCTTC
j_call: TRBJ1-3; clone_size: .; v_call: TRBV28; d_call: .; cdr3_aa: CASRDEGVVGNTIYF; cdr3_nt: TGTGCCAGCAGGGACGAGGGGGTGGTTGGAAACACCATATATTTT
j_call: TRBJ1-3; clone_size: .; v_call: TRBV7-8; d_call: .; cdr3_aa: CASSLSDSHSGNTIYF; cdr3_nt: TGTGCCAGCAGCTTAAGCGACAGCCACTCTGGAAACACCATATATTTT
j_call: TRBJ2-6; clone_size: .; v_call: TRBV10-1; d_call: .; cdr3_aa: CASSVGASGANVLTF; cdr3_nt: TGCGCCAGCAGTGTGGGGGCGAGCGGGGCCAACGTCCTGACTTTC
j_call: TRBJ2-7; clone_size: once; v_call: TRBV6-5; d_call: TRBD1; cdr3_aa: CASSRDREQYF; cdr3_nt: TGTGCCAGCAGTAGGGACAGAGAGCAGTACTTC
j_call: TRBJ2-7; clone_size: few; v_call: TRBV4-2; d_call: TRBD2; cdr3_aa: CASSQGPSGRTSSYEQYF; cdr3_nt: TGTGCCAGCAGCCAAGGCCCTAGCGGGAGGACTAGCTCCTACGAGCAGTACTTC
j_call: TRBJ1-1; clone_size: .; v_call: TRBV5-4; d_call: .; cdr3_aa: CASSLLTGNTEAFF; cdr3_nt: TGTGCCAGCAGCTTGTTGACTGGGAACACTGAAGCTTTCTTT
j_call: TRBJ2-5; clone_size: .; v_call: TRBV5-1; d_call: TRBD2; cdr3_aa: CASSLSGTSWRETQYF; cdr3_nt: TGCGCCAGCAGCTTGTCTGGGACTAGCTGGAGGGAGACCCAGTACTTC
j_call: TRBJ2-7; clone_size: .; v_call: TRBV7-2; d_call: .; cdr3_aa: CASSLNSYEQYF; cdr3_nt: TGTGCCAGCAGCCTAAACTCCTACGAGCAGTACTTC
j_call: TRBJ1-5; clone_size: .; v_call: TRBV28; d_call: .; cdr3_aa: CASTGQPTYSNQPQHF; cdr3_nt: TGTGCCAGCACGGGACAACCAACGTATAGCAATCAGCCCCAGCATTTT
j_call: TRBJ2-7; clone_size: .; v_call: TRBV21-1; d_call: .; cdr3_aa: CASSNTTGFHEQYF; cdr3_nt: TGTGCCAGCAGCAATACGACAGGGTTTCACGAGCAGTACTTC
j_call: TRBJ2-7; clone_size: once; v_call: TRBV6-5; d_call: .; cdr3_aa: CASGRGSYEQYF; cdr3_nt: TGTGCCAGCGGACGGGGGTCCTACGAGCAGTACTTC
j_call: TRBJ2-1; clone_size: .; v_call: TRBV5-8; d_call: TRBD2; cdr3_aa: CASSFLGPGLAPNEQFF; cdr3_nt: TGTGCCAGCAGCTTTCTTGGGCCGGGACTAGCGCCGAATGAGCAGTTCTTC
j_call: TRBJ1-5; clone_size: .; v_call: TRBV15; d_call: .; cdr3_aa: CATSRQVSNQPQHF; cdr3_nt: TGTGCCACCAGCAGACAGGTTTCCAATCAGCCCCAGCATTTT
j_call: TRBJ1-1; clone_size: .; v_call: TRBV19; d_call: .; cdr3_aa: CASSPAGVMNTEAFF; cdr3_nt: TGTGCCAGTAGCCCCGCAGGGGTAATGAACACTGAAGCTTTCTTT
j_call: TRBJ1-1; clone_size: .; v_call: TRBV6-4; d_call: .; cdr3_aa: CARTSQELEAFF; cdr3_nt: TGTGCCAGGACTTCACAGGAACTTGAAGCTTTCTTT
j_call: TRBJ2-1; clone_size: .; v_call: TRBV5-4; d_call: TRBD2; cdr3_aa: CASSLASGNGYNEQFF; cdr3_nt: TGTGCCAGCAGCTTGGCTAGCGGGAACGGCTACAATGAGCAGTTCTTC
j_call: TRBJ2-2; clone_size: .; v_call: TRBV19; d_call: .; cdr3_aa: CASSIAEANTGELFF; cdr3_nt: TGTGCCAGTAGTATAGCGGAGGCGAACACCGGGGAGCTGTTTTTT
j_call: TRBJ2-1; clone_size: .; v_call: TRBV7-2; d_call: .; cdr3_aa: CASSDLLGYNEQFF; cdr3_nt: TGTGCCAGCAGCGACCTCCTCGGGTACAATGAGCAGTTCTTC
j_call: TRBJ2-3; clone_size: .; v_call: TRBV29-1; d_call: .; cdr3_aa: CSLTRASTDTQYF; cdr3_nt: TGCAGCCTGACGCGGGCTAGCACAGATACGCAGTATTTT
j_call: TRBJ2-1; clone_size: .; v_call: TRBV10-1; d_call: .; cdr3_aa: CASSEGTGHFYNEQFF; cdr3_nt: TGCGCCAGCAGTGAGGGGACGGGACATTTTTACAATGAGCAGTTCTTC
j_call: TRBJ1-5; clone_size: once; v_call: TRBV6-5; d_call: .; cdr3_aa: CASSSGFNQPQHF; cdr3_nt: TGTGCCAGCAGCTCAGGGTTCAATCAGCCCCAGCATTTT
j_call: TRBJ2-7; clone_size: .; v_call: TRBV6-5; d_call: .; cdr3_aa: CASTARGRFYEQYF; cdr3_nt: TGTGCCAGCACCGCCAGGGGAAGGTTTTACGAGCAGTACTTC
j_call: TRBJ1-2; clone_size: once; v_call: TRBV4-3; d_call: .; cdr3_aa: CASSLEAGNYGYTF; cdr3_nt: TGCGCCAGCAGCCTAGAGGCAGGGAACTATGGCTACACCTTC
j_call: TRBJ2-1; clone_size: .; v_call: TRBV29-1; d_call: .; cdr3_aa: CSVPTGSSYNEQFF; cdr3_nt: TGCAGCGTTCCTACAGGGTCTTCCTACAATGAGCAGTTCTTC
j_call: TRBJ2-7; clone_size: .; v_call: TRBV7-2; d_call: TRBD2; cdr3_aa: CASTGGTSGSEQYF; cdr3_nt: TGTGCCAGCACTGGAGGAACTAGCGGGAGCGAGCAGTACTTC
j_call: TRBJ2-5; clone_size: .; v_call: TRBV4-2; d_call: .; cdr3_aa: CASSSHPGSQETQYF; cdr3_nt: TGTGCCAGCAGCTCGCATCCCGGGAGTCAAGAGACCCAGTACTTC
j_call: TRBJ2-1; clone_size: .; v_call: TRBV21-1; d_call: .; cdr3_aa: CAIDRDSHNEQFF; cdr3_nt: TGTGCCATCGACCGGGACAGTCACAATGAGCAGTTCTTC
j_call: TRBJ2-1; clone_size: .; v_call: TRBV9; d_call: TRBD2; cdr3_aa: CASSVDISGRANEQFF; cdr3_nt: TGTGCCAGCAGCGTAGATATTAGCGGGAGGGCCAATGAGCAGTTCTTC
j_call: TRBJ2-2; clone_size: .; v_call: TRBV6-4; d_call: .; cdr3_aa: CASSGQGNTGELFF; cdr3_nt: TGTGCCAGCAGTGGGCAGGGGAACACCGGGGAGCTGTTTTTT
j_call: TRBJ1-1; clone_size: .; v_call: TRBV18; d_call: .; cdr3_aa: CASSPIGRQPNTEAFF; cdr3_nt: TGTGCCAGCTCACCAATTGGGCGACAGCCAAACACTGAAGCTTTCTTT
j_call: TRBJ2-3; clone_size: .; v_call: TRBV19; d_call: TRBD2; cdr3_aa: CASSPPRGGTDTQYF; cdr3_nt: TGTGCCAGTAGTCCCCCAAGGGGAGGGACAGATACGCAGTATTTT
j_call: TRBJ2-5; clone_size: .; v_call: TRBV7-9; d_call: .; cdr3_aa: CASSSRETQYF; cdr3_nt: TGTGCCAGCAGCTCTAGGGAGACCCAGTACTTC
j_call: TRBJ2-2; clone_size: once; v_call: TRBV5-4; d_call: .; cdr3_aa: CASSTDSSLGGELFF; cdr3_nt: TGTGCCAGCAGCACGGACAGTTCCCTCGGCGGGGAGCTGTTTTTT
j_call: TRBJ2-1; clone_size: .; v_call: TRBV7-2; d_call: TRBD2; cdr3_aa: CASSLTGTSGSNEQFF; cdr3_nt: TGTGCCAGCAGCTTAACCGGGACTAGCGGGAGCAATGAGCAGTTCTTC
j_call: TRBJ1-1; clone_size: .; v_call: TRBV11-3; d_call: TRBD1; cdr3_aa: CASSLGQGVDTEAFF; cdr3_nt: TGTGCCAGCAGCTTAGGACAGGGTGTGGACACTGAAGCTTTCTTT
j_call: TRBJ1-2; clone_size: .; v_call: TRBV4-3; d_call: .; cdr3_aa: CASSQEVTSANYGYTF; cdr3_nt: TGCGCCAGCAGCCAAGAGGTGACATCAGCTAACTATGGCTACACCTTC
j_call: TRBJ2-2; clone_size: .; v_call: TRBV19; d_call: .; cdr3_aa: CASSIFQGGGELFF; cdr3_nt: TGTGCCAGTAGTATATTTCAGGGTGGCGGGGAGCTGTTTTTT
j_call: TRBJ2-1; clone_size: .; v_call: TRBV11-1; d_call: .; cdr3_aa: CASSLDGSYNEQFF; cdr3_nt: TGTGCCAGCAGCTTAGACGGGAGTTACAATGAGCAGTTCTTC
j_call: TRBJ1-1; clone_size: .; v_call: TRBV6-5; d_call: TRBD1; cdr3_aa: CASSYKATGGTEAFF; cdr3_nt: TGTGCCAGCAGTTACAAAGCGACAGGGGGCACTGAAGCTTTCTTT
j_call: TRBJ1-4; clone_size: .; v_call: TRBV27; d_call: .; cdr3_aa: CASSPRGPGEKLFF; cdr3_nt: TGTGCCAGCAGCCCGCGGGGGCCCGGTGAAAAACTGTTTTTT